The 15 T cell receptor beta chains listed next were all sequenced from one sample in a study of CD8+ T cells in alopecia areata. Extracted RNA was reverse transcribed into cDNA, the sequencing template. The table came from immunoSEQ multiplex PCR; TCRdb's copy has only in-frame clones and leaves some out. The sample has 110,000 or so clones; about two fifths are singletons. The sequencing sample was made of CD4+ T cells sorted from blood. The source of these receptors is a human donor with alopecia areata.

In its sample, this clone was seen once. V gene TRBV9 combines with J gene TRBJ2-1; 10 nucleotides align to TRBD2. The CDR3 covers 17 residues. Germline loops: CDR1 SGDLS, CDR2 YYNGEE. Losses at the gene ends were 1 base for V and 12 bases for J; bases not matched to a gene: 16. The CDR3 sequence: CASSVQSSGGRLGVQFF. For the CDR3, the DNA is TGTGCCAGCAGCGTACAGTCTAGCGGGGGTCGTCTTGGTGTGCAGTTCTTC.

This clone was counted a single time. CDR3 sequence reads: CAWRRGPSGANVLTF. DNA for the CDR3: TGTGCCTGGAGGCGGGGCCCATCTGGGGCCAACGTCCTGACTTTC. This chain uses TRBV30 with TRBJ2-6; D may be TRBD2 (6 bases). V was clipped by 3 bases and J by 1 base, with 10 bases between them. The CDR3 totals 15 residues. The germline V gene has CDR1 GTSNPN and CDR2 SVGIG (reference sequence).

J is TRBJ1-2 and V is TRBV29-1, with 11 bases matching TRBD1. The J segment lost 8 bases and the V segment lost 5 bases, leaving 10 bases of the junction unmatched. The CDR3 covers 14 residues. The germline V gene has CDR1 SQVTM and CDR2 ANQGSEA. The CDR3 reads CSVNRDRGIWGYTF. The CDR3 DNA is TGCAGCGTTAACAGGGACAGGGGGATTTGGGGCTACACCTTC.

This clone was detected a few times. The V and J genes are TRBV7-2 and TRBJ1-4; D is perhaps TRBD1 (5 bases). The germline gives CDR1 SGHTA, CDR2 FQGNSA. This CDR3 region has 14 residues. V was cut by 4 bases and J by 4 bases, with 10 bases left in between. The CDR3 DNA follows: TGTGCCAGCAGCTGGGGGTCCTTTAATGAAAAACTGTTTTTT. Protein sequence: CASSWGSFNEKLFF.

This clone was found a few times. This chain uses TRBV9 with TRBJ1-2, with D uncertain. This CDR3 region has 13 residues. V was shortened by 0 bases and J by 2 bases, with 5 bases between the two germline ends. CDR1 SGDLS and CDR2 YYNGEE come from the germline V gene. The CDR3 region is CASSVVSNYGYTF. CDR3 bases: TGTGCCAGCAGCGTAGTCAGCAACTATGGCTACACCTTC.

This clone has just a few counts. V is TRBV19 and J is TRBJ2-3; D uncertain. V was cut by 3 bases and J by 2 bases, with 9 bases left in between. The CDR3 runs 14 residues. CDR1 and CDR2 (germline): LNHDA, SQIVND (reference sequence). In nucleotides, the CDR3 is TGTGCCAGTAGTATGGAAGCAGACACAGATACGCAGTATTTT. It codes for CASSMEADTDTQYF.

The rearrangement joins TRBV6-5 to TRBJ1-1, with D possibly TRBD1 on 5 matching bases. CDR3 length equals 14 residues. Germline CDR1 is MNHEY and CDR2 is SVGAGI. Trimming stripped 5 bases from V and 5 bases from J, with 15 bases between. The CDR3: CASSRDPVGTEAFF. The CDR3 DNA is TGTGCCAGCAGTCGGGACCCTGTGGGGACTGAAGCTTTCTTT.

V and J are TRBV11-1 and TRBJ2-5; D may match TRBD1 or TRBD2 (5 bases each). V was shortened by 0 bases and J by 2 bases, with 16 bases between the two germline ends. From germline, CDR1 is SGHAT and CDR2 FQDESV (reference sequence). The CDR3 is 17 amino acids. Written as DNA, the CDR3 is TGTGCCAGCAGCTTAGCCCGATCGGGGTGGGGGCAAGAGACCCAGTACTTC. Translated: CASSLARSGWGQETQYF.

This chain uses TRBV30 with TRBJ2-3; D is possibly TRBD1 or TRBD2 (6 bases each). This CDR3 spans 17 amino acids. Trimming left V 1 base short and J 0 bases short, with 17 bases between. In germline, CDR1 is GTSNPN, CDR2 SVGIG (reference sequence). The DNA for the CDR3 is TGTGCCTGGAGTGCCCCCGGAGGGGGACTCAGCACAGATACGCAGTATTTT. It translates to CAWSAPGGGLSTDTQYF. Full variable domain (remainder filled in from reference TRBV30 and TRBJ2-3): SQTIHQWPATLVQPVGSPLSLECTVEGTSNPNLYWYRQAAGRGLQLLFYSVGIGQISSEVPQNLSASRPQDRQFILSSKKLLLSDSGFYLCAWSAPGGGLSTDTQYFGPGTRLTVL.

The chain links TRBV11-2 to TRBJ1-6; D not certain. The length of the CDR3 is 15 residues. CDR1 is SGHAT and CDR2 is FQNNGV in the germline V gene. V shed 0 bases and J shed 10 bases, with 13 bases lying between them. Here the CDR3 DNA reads TGTGCCAGCAGCTTAGATCCATACCGTGGATCACCCCTCCACTTT. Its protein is CASSLDPYRGSPLHF.

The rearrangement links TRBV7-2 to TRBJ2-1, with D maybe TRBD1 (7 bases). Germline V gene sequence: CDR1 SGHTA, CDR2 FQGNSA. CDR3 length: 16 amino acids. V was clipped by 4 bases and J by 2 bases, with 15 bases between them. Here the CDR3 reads CASSSLTRGPYNEQFF. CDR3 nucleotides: TGTGCCAGCAGCTCCCTGACTAGGGGGCCCTACAATGAGCAGTTCTTC.

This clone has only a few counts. The CDR3 sequence is CASSLTGGNQPQHF. CDR3 coding DNA: TGTGCCAGCAGCTTGACAGGGGGGAATCAGCCCCAGCATTTT. V usage is TRBV7-9 and J usage is TRBJ1-5; the match to TRBD1 covers 9 bases. This CDR3 region has 14 residues. The junction had 1 base not matched to a gene; V was cut back by 3 bases and J by 4 bases. Per germline, CDR1 SEHNR and CDR2 FQNEAQ (reference sequence).

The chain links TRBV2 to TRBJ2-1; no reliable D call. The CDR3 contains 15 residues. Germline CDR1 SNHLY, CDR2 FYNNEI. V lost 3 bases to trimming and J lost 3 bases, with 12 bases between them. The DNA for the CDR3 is TGTGCCAGCAGTGATCAGGACGGATTCTACAATGAGCAGTTCTTC. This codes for CASSDQDGFYNEQFF.

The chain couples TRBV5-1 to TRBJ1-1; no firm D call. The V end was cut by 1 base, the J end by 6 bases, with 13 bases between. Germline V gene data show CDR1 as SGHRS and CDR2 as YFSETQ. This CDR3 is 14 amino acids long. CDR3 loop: CASSLFGGNPEAFF. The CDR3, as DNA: TGCGCCAGCAGCTTGTTTGGAGGAAACCCTGAAGCTTTCTTT.

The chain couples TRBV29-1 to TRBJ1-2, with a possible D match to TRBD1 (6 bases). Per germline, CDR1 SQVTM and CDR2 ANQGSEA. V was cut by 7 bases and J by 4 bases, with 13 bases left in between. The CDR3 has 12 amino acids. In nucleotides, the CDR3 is TGCAGCGCAGGGGAAGGTTCCTATGGCTACACCTTC. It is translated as CSAGEGSYGYTF. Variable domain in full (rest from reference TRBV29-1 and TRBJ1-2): SAVISQKPSRDICQRGTSLTIQCQVDSQVTMMFWYRQQPGQSLTLIATANQGSEATYESGFVIDKFPISRPNLTFSTLTVSNMSPEDSSIYLCSAGEGSYGYTFGSGTRLTVV.